This T cell receptor (beta chain) was identified in a study of vaccination and CD4 T cells after COVID-19. Study context: Collection of post-COVID samples occurred a median approximately 100 days after diagnosis, spanning a range of 35 to 161. Cells were stimulated with overlapping spike peptides from SARS-CoV-2, HCoV-NL63, HCoV-OC43 and HCoV-229E.

Treatment given: roughly 11-day PBMC culture with coronavirus spike peptide pools or control peptides (ViraFEST assay). According to the study, CD4+ T cells from the unexposed donor were gathered ahead of the COVID-19 pandemic (2011-2018). The trim removed 4 bases at V and 3 bases at J, leaving 7 bases unmatched. Germline V gene data show CDR1 as SNHLY and CDR2 as FYNNEI. CDR3 length: 15 residues. Cultured CD4+ T cell DNA underwent sequencing with the Oncomine TCR Beta short-read assay. TCRdb re-analysed the PCR reads in MiXCR, keeping a single row per CDR3 protein. The table shows nearly 7,500 distinct CDR3 sequences, with around 53% occurring only once. A few counts support this clonotype. Its antigen remains unknown.

The receptor's source is a human donor in good health. Sequencing was performed on CD4+ T cells from blood, cultured in vitro. This rearrangement joins TRBV2 to TRBJ2-5; 8 bases fit TRBD2. CDR3 in amino acids: CASSGFGGAKETQYF. CDR3 nucleotides: TGTGCCAGCAGTGGGTTCGGGGGGGCTAAAGAGACCCAGTACTTC.